This TCR beta chain was found in a study of T cells after yellow fever vaccination (dated by TCRdb to between 2019 and 2020). Some background on the complete study: The SMART-Seq v4 Ultra Low Input RNA kit was used to prepare libraries from fractions with low cell numbers. Two healthy male donors, one aged 18 to 30 and one aged 30 to 40 years, made up the cohort. To follow T-cell clones before and after primary and booster YFV17D yellow fever vaccination, bulk TCR alpha and beta repertoires were sequenced over time. Blood was collected at multiple timepoints before and after primary and secondary immunization, and bulk PBMC replicates and cell subsets were isolated.

The treatment or condition tag for this specimen amounts to: live attenuated yellow fever vaccine strain. At each blood-draw timepoint, two biological replicates of bulk PBMCs were obtained. PBMCs were isolated from peripheral blood using a standard Ficoll-Paque protocol. RNA was extracted with TriZol from bulk PBMCs, CD4 and CD8 fractions, and dextramer-positive and dextramer-negative fractions. In this sample, this clonotype turned up many times. No cognate antigen has been identified for it. Qualities for individual bases were not recorded, and no much larger clone is one base off. CDR1 and CDR2 are drawn from the germline V gene: MNHNS, SASEGT. V is pared back by 8 bases and J by 3 bases, with 10 bases lying between the germline termini. Measured from the cysteine to the phenylalanine, the CDR3 is 12 residues long. Only CDR3 DNA remains: 36 bases, in frame from the first base. TCR cDNA was synthesized by 5'RACE template switching, through which a universal primer site and unique molecular identifiers were introduced. cDNA synthesis was primed from both the TCR alpha and TCR beta constant segments. Libraries were amplified in two PCR steps, with sample barcodes and sequencing adapters added in the second step. Sequencing of the libraries was done on either Illumina HiSeq 2500 (2x100 bp) or NovaSeq (2x150 bp). Turning to the authors' computational methods: Reads were demultiplexed and collapsed into UMI consensus sequences with MIGEC, and V(D)J alignment was performed with MiXCR. Vaccine-responding clonotypes were defined with edgeR using replicate PBMC samples, requiring FDR below 0.01 and a log2 fold change above 5 up to day 15. CD4 or CD8 identity was assigned to each bulk clonotype according to whether the clonotype was present at higher abundance in the sequenced CD4 repertoire or the sequenced CD8 repertoire. TCRdb redid the processing of the public reads, applying fastp at Q25 and MiXCR, and retained in-frame beta chains. Each CDR3 protein gets just one entry, which takes the most common genes and DNA from the rows behind it. TCRdb's processing, not the authors' own work, is the source of the V and J calls. The sample table holds a few hundred thousand distinct CDR3 sequences, of which around 6.8% were seen once. The top ten hold 18% of the sample.

The full study reports these points: FACS-sorted repertoires could contain abundant contaminating clonotypes from the bulk population, so computational filtering was required. After the booster, most of the clones that had expanded following primary vaccination were detected again (roughly 96% of CD4 and 80% to 90% of CD8), which suggests that memory was broadly maintained. A small fraction of clonotypes appeared in both the CD4 and CD8 compartments, likely as a result of convergent recombination. The secondary T-cell response was found to be weaker but faster than the primary response, with a peak reached on day 5 rather than on day 15. Because the study included only a couple of donors, the extent to which the findings can be generalized is limited.

Rearrangement joined TRBV6-1 to TRBJ1-1; no D gene can be assigned with confidence. The sample consisted of PBMCs, taken approximately 40 days after the first yellow fever vaccination. This TCR derives from a man between 18 and 35 years old who received the YFV17D yellow fever vaccine. In nucleotide form, the sequence is TGTGCCAGCCAGTGGGATTACACTGAAGCTTTCTTT. This encodes CASQWDYTEAFF.